A single sample gave rise to the 17 T cell receptor beta chains below, sequenced in a study of radiotherapy plus CTLA-4 blockade in lung cancer listed by TCRdb under 2018. Libraries were prepared through the immunoSEQ multiplex PCR assay. Not all clones reach the TCRdb copy of this immuneACCESS table, which keeps in-frame sequences only. Checked studies attribute under half of the gap to unresolved V genes and leave the rest unexplained. The table for this sample lists about 85,000 clones; around 86% of them were counted only once. The ten largest make up 2% to 2.5% of the sample. Sequencing was performed on peripheral blood, taken from a patient treated with radiotherapy plus ipilimumab. These receptors were obtained from a human donor with non-small cell lung cancer who had a partial response to radiotherapy plus ipilimumab.

As DNA, the CDR3 is TGCGCCAGCAGCCAAGATACGATACGGACTAGCGGGAACTACAATGAGCAGTTCTTC. Its translation is CASSQDTIRTSGNYNEQFF. This chain joins TRBV4-3 and TRBJ2-1; 12 nucleotides match TRBD2. The CDR3 is 19 residues long. V lost 0 bases to trimming and J lost 3 bases; unmatched junction nucleotides: 9. The V gene's germline CDR1 is LGHNA and CDR2 YSLEER.

The rearrangement joins TRBV28 to TRBJ2-3; 8 positions match TRBD2. Trimming at V came to 5 bases and at J to 3 bases, leaving 25 bases not matched to a gene. This CDR3 region has 21 residues. Germline CDR1 and CDR2: MDHEN and SYDVKM. The CDR3 DNA follows: TGTGCCAGCAGTGGCCAAAAGGGCTCGCGGGAGGTCACCTCGCGGACAGATACGCAGTATTTT. Its translation: CASSGQKGSREVTSRTDTQYF.

V is TRBV14 and J is TRBJ2-7; no clear D gene. Germline V gene data show CDR1 as SGHDN and CDR2 as FVKESK. Trimming cost V 1 base and J 3 bases, with 16 bases left between them. There are 16 residues in the CDR3. CDR3 DNA sequence: TGTGCCAGCAGCCAAGCGAGGCTAACGCGGCTCTACGAGCAGTACTTC. Its translation: CASSQARLTRLYEQYF.

V gene TRBV7-2 combines with J gene TRBJ1-1; a weak D match, TRBD1 (6 bases). The CDR3 is 15 residues long. Germline CDR1 is SGHTA and CDR2 is FQGNSA. Trimming cost V 1 base and J 2 bases, with 11 bases left between them. The CDR3 reads CASSLVGGGNTEAFF. Here the CDR3 DNA reads TGTGCCAGCAGCTTAGTTGGGGGCGGAAACACTGAAGCTTTCTTT.

CDR3 DNA: TGTGCCACCCGGGACAGGGGGCGTAAGGACACTGAAGCTTTCTTT. Its protein is CATRDRGRKDTEAFF. The V call is TRBV10-3, the J call TRBJ1-1, with TRBD1 identical over 12 bases. V shed 10 bases, J shed 3 bases, and the junction held 9 bases outside the gene matches. The CDR3 contains 15 residues. Germline assignment: CDR1 ENHRY and CDR2 SYGVKD.

This chain links TRBV6-5 with TRBJ2-7, with TRBD2 identical over 8 bases. There are 15 residues in the CDR3. Germline CDR1 MNHEY, CDR2 SVGAGI. J gave up 2 bases and V 5 bases, and 8 bases lay outside the gene matches. The CDR3 region is CASSVRGGQTYEQYF. The CDR3 DNA reads as TGTGCCAGCAGTGTCCGCGGGGGGCAAACCTACGAGCAGTACTTC.

The chain couples TRBV4-3 to TRBJ1-1, with a tentative D call TRBD1 (5 bases). The V end was cut by 2 bases, the J end by 6 bases, with 13 bases between. This CDR3 has 14 residues. Germline CDR1 reads LGHNA; CDR2 reads YSLEER. In nucleotides, the CDR3 is TGCGCCAGCAGCCAACACGGGGGGGGATCTGAAGCTTTCTTT. Its translation: CASSQHGGGSEAFF.

As DNA, the CDR3 is TGTGCCACTGCGGGGTTGAACTATGGCTACACCTTC. It encodes CATAGLNYGYTF. The chain couples TRBV25-1 to TRBJ1-2, with D unclear. The CDR3 consists of 12 residues. Trimming left V 10 bases short and J 2 bases short, with 11 bases between. Germline V lookup: CDR1 MGHDK, CDR2 SYGVNS.

The rearrangement links TRBV6-4 to TRBJ2-7; D not certain. The ends were cut back, 0 bases at V and 7 bases at J, with 13 bases in the middle. CDR3 length equals 14 residues. Germline CDR1 reads MRHNA; CDR2 reads SNTAGT. CDR3 amino acids: CASSDSGRSEEQYV. In nucleotides, the CDR3 is TGTGCCAGCAGTGACTCGGGCAGGTCGGAGGAGCAGTACGTC.

This clone appeared a few times. The J gene is TRBJ1-1, the V gene TRBV27; D not certain. Germline assignment: CDR1 MNHEY and CDR2 SMNVEV (reference sequence). CDR3 length: 12 amino acids. V gave up 5 bases and J gave up 8 bases, with 12 bases separating them. The CDR3 protein is CASSELSREAFF. CDR3 DNA: TGTGCCAGCAGTGAACTGTCCAGGGAAGCTTTCTTT.

This chain joins TRBV25-1 and TRBJ2-2; no definite D call. The CDR3 runs 13 residues. The germline V gene encodes CDR1 MGHDK and CDR2 SYGVNS. V gave up 7 bases and J gave up 1 base, with 7 bases separating them. The CDR3 protein is CASTPGNTGELFF. CDR3 DNA: TGTGCCAGCACACCAGGGAACACCGGGGAGCTGTTTTTT. Variable domain in full (rest from reference TRBV25-1 and TRBJ2-2): EADIYQTPRYLVIGTGKKITLECSQTMGHDKMYWYQQDPGMELHLIHYSYGVNSTEKGDLSSESTVSRIRTEHFPLTLESARPSHTSQYLCASTPGNTGELFFGEGSRLTVL.

This clone was picked up a small number of times. This chain uses TRBV7-9 with TRBJ1-1; D is possibly TRBD1 (5 bases). Trimming removed 1 base at V and 8 bases at J, with 11 bases between. Germline CDR1 is SEHNR and CDR2 is FQNEAQ (reference sequence). This CDR3 is built from 13 residues. CDR3 nucleotides: TGTGCCAGCAGCTTAGGGGGCTACGTCGAAGCTTTCTTT. It translates to CASSLGGYVEAFF. Supplemented by reference TRBV7-9 and TRBJ1-1, the full variable domain reads DTGVSQNPRHKITKRGQNVTFRCDPISEHNRLYWYRQTLGQGPEFLTYFQNEAQLEKSRLLSDRFSAERPKGSFSTLEIQRTEQGDSAMYLCASSLGGYVEAFFGQGTRLTVV.

The V and J genes are TRBV7-3 and TRBJ2-1, with 8 bases aligning to TRBD2. V was pared by 6 bases and J by 5 bases, with 9 bases of the junction left unmatched. The CDR3 has 15 amino acids. In germline, CDR1 is SGHTA, CDR2 FQGTGA. The CDR3 protein is CASSLGTRGNNEQFF. The CDR3 bases are TGTGCCAGCAGTCTTGGGACTAGGGGAAACAATGAGCAGTTCTTC. Using reference TRBV7-3 and TRBJ2-1 for the parts outside the CDR3, the full variable domain is GAGVSQTPSNKVTEKGKYVELRCDPISGHTALYWYRQSLGQGPEFLIYFQGTGAADDSGLPNDRFFAVRPEGSVSTLKIQRTERGDSAVYLCASSLGTRGNNEQFFGPGTRLTVL.

The gene calls are TRBV6-5 and TRBJ2-2; the match to TRBD1 covers 7 bases. V lost 5 bases to trimming and J lost 5 bases; unmatched junction nucleotides: 8. The germline V gene encodes CDR1 MNHEY and CDR2 SVGAGI. The CDR3 loop spans 15 amino acids. This CDR3 reads CASSRLTGATGELFF. CDR3 DNA: TGTGCCAGCAGTCGGCTAACAGGGGCAACCGGGGAGCTGTTTTTT.

This CDR3 reads CASSERAGPSDTQYF. CDR3 in DNA: TGTGCCAGCAGTGAAAGGGCGGGCCCGAGTGATACGCAGTATTTT. V gene TRBV2 combines with J gene TRBJ2-3; TRBD2 is a possible D gene (5 bases). The CDR3 consists of 15 residues. V was shortened by 2 bases and J by 6 bases, with 15 bases between the two germline ends. Germline loops: CDR1 SNHLY, CDR2 FYNNEI.

The J gene is TRBJ1-1, the V gene TRBV6-5, with D perhaps TRBD1 (6 bases). Trimming left V 6 bases short and J 4 bases short, with 18 bases between. Germline-derived CDR1 and CDR2 are MNHEY and SVGAGI. The CDR3 covers 15 residues. The CDR3 here is CASRRTGRGPTEAFF. In DNA form, the CDR3 reads TGTGCCAGCAGGAGAACAGGGAGGGGACCCACTGAAGCTTTCTTT.

This chain joins TRBV28 and TRBJ1-5; tentative D call: TRBD1 (6 bases). Deletions cut 7 bases from V and 1 base from J, with 17 bases between. Germline values: CDR1 MDHEN, CDR2 SYDVKM. The length of the CDR3 is 16 residues. The CDR3 reads CASTLGHQLSNQPQHF. In nucleotides, the CDR3 is TGTGCCAGCACCCTGGGACACCAGTTAAGCAATCAGCCCCAGCATTTT.